This T cell receptor beta chain was retrieved from a study of blood T cell repertoires in COVID-19. Background on the study: The study drew acute and convalescent COVID-19 samples from the United States, Italy and Spain. Sample material is recorded as cDNA or gDNA derived from T cells, B-cell-depleted T cells, or PBMCs.

Original data processing: Using reference gene primer amplification, nucleated cell counts were estimated. Measured with immunoSEQ multiplex PCR; TCRdb has only the in-frame clones, and not every one. V and J calls and clone size are those listed in that table; D and trimming were worked out from the DNA. The data hold some 320,000 clones, with about 82% observed a single time. This CDR3 has 16 amino acids. V shed 7 bases and J 1 base; nucleotides not matched to a gene: 12. Germline CDR1 reads LNHDA; CDR2 reads SQIVND (reference sequence). This sequence joins TRBV19 and TRBJ1-2, with 7 bases identical to TRBD1. Material for sequencing was peripheral blood. This TCR came from a human donor in a cohort sampled during active COVID-19. The CDR3 sequence: CASTPDRATLNYGYTF. The CDR3 DNA follows: TGTGCCAGTACCCCCGACAGGGCAACTCTTAACTATGGCTACACCTTC.